One and the same sample provided the 19 T cell receptor beta chains below, sequenced in a study of blood T cells in healthy people across ages. Then a second PCR, running roughly 7 to 12 cycles, was carried out with a sample-barcoded 5' primer and a J-beta primer mix. TCRdb reprocessed the 5' RACE reads with MiXCR, giving one entry per CDR3 protein. The data contain approximately 1,100,000 distinct CDR3 sequences, around 43% of them seen just once; the ten biggest clones take up approximately 17%. Sequences were obtained from blood. The receptors were sampled from a woman aged 55-70 years in good health.

The genes are TRBV12-3 or TRBV12-4 and TRBJ1-2; D unclear. The CDR3 is made up of 14 amino acids. The V and J ends lost 5 bases and 2 bases respectively, with 12 bases between them. CDR3 nucleotide sequence: TGTGCCAGCAGTCCTCCGGGCCAAAACTATGGCTACACCTTC. It is translated as CASSPPGQNYGYTF.

The sample holds one count of this clonotype. The rearrangement uses TRBV6-5 and TRBJ2-5; possible D gene TRBD2, 6 bases. V shed 6 bases and J shed 11 bases, with 28 bases lying between them. CDR1 and CDR2 (germline): MNHEY, SVGAGI. This CDR3 comprises 16 residues. For the CDR3, the DNA is TGTGCCAGCAGAACAATGGCGGACTACCAAGAGGGTGAGCAGTACTTC. It specifies CASRTMADYQEGEQYF.

The sample holds a few counts of this clonotype. For the CDR3, the DNA is TGTGCCAGCAGCCAAGATTGGATTCCGGGACAGATGAATGAAAAACTGTTTTTT. As protein: CASSQDWIPGQMNEKLFF. This chain connects TRBV4-2 to TRBJ1-4; 7 bases line up with TRBD1. V shed 0 bases and J 5 bases; nucleotides not matched to a gene: 12. CDR3 length equals 18 residues. The germline V gene has CDR1 LGHNA and CDR2 YNFKEQ.

The J gene is TRBJ2-7, the V gene TRBV4-1; TRBD1 matches at 10 bases. With V trimmed by 2 bases and J by 4 bases, 5 bases remained unmatched. Germline CDR1 reads MGHRA; CDR2 reads YSYEKL. The CDR3 is made up of 15 amino acids. The CDR3 is CASSQRQGARYEQYF. The CDR3 DNA sequence: TGCGCCAGCAGCCAAAGACAGGGGGCAAGGTACGAGCAGTACTTC.

This clonotype was seen more than once but under ten times. The rearrangement joins TRBV20-1 to TRBJ2-5, with D possibly matching TRBD2 (6 bases). The assigned J gene may be wrong: the sequence end matches TRBJ2-7 better. Germline V gene lookup returns CDR1 DFQATT and CDR2 SNEGSKA (reference sequence). The CDR3 totals 14 residues. DNA of the CDR3: TGCAGTGCGAACTTTTATGGGACTTCCGGCGAGCAGTACTTC. Its translation: CSANFYGTSGEQYF.

The chain combines TRBV29-1 with TRBJ1-1, with 8 bases matching TRBD1. In germline, CDR1 is SQVTM, CDR2 ANQGSEA. The V gene end was trimmed by 6 bases and the J gene end by 5 bases; junction bases not matched to a gene: 14. The CDR3 extends over 15 amino acids. The DNA for the CDR3 is TGCAGCGTCGTGTGCCCTGGACAGGGTGGTACTGAAGCTTTCTTT. Amino acids: CSVVCPGQGGTEAFF.

V and J are TRBV6-1 and TRBJ2-7; D is possibly TRBD1 (5 bases). Germline V CDR1 and CDR2: MNHNS, SASEGT. The ends were cut back, 5 bases at V and 4 bases at J, with 18 bases in the middle. The CDR3 consists of 15 residues. CDR3 residues: CASSPGHRSEYEQYF. DNA for the CDR3: TGTGCCAGCAGTCCCGGACACCGATCGGAATACGAGCAGTACTTC.

Notes on this clonotype: Possible read error: a much larger clone is one base away. The chain joins TRBV10-3 to TRBJ2-7; possible D gene TRBD1, 6 bases. CDR3 length: 12 amino acids. Germline V CDR1 and CDR2: ENHRY, SYGVKD. The DNA for the CDR3 is TGTGCCACCAGTGCCAGGGGTGACGAGCAGTACTTC. The encoded protein is CATSARGDEQYF.

This clonotype was counted many times. The chain joins TRBV3-1 to TRBJ1-5; possible D gene TRBD1, 5 bases. The germline gives CDR1 LGHDT, CDR2 YNNKEL (reference sequence). This CDR3 comprises 13 residues. Trimming took off 6 bases at V and 7 bases at J, with 13 bases between the two ends. The CDR3 DNA follows: TGTGCCAGCAGTGAGGGACCGAGGCAGCCCCAGCATTTT. Protein product: CASSEGPRQPQHF. Filled out from reference TRBV3-1 and TRBJ1-5, the complete variable domain reads DTAVSQTPKYLVTQMGNDKSIKCEQNLGHDTMYWYKQDSKKFLKIMFSYNNKELIINETVPNRFSPKSPDKAHLNLHINSLELGDSAVYFCASSEGPRQPQHFGDGTRLSIL.

This clonotype has only a few counts. CDR3 in DNA: TGTGCCAGCAGCGTTGGGGGGTTACGGAATAATTCACCCCTCCACTTT. Translated: CASSVGGLRNNSPLHF. The chain links TRBV9 to TRBJ1-6; D might be TRBD1 (5 bases). V was clipped by 2 bases and J by 5 bases, with 14 bases between them. The CDR3 sequence is 16 residues long. In germline, CDR1 is SGDLS, CDR2 YYNGEE. Filled out from reference TRBV9 and TRBJ1-6, the complete variable domain reads DSGVTQTPKHLITATGQRVTLRCSPRSGDLSVYWYQQSLDQGLQFLIQYYNGEERAKGNILERFSAQQFPDLHSELNLSSLELGDSALYFCASSVGGLRNNSPLHFGNGTRLTVT.

The rearrangement joins TRBV5-1 to TRBJ2-5, with D unclear. Judging by the DNA end, TRBJ2-7 fits better; the J call may be wrong. Germline V gene sequence: CDR1 SGHRS, CDR2 YFSETQ. The CDR3 has 14 amino acids. The chain's CDR3 is CASSSPDKTYEQYF. CDR3 nucleotides: TGCGCCAGCAGCTCCCCCGACAAGACCTACGAGCAGTACTTC.

The J gene is TRBJ2-3, the V gene TRBV7-8, with TRBD1 identical over 8 bases. In germline, CDR1 is SGHVS, CDR2 FQNEAQ. The J segment lost 4 bases and the V segment lost 1 base, leaving 4 bases of the junction unmatched. The CDR3 runs 15 residues. The CDR3, as DNA: TGTGCCAGCAGCTTAGGCAGGGGGCGATCAGATACGCAGTATTTT. Its translation: CASSLGRGRSDTQYF. The whole variable domain, filled in from reference TRBV7-8 and TRBJ2-3, reads GAGVSQSPRYKVAKRGQDVALRCDPISGHVSLFWYQQALGQGPEFLTYFQNEAQLDKSGLPSDRFFAERPEGSVSTLKIQRTQQEDSAVYLCASSLGRGRSDTQYFGPGTRLTVL.

The rearrangement uses TRBV7-9 and TRBJ2-1; the D is unclear. CDR1 is SEHNR, CDR2 FQNEAQ, per germline (reference sequence). V gave up 1 base and J gave up 1 base, with 5 bases separating them. The CDR3 has 14 amino acids. The CDR3 protein is CASSLVQSYNEQFF. In DNA form, the CDR3 reads TGTGCCAGCAGCTTAGTCCAGTCCTACAATGAGCAGTTCTTC.

This clonotype was found a few times. This chain connects TRBV25-1 to TRBJ2-4; D perhaps matches TRBD1 (6 bases). This CDR3 spans 14 amino acids. Trimming pared 1 base from V and 7 bases from J, leaving 11 bases between. Germline values: CDR1 MGHDK, CDR2 SYGVNS. Here the CDR3 DNA reads TGTGCCAGCAGTGAATCCGCAAGGGGGAACATTCAGTACTTC. It translates to CASSESARGNIQYF.

This chain connects TRBV11-2 to TRBJ1-4; D gene uncertain. Germline CDR1 and CDR2: SGHAT and FQNNGV. V was pared by 5 bases and J by 0 bases, with 7 bases between. The CDR3 loop spans 14 amino acids. CDR3: CASSAGATNEKLFF. The DNA for the CDR3 is TGTGCCAGCAGCGCCGGGGCAACTAATGAAAAACTGTTTTTT.

The sample holds a few counts of this clonotype. The CDR3, as DNA: TGTGCCAGCAGTCCAACAGCGGGAGTCAAGTATGAGCAGTTCTTC. Protein sequence: CASSPTAGVKYEQFF. The rearrangement uses TRBV12-3 or TRBV12-4 and TRBJ2-1; 8 bases agree with TRBD2. The CDR3 is 15 residues long. V lost 5 bases and J lost 8; bases outside the gene matches: 11.

V and J are TRBV5-1 and TRBJ1-1; D ambiguous. Germline CDR1 is SGHRS and CDR2 is YFSETQ. V lost 4 bases, J lost 2 bases, and 15 bases lay in between. The CDR3 loop spans 15 amino acids. The DNA for the CDR3 is TGCGCCAGCAGCATTGGGATGAGCGATAACACTGAAGCTTTCTTT. Translating gives CASSIGMSDNTEAFF. Supplemented by reference TRBV5-1 and TRBJ1-1, the full variable domain reads KAGVTQTPRYLIKTRGQQVTLSCSPISGHRSVSWYQQTPGQGLQFLFEYFSETQRNKGNFPGRFSGRQFSNSRSEMNVSTLELGDSALYLCASSIGMSDNTEAFFGQGTRLTVV.

The chain employs TRBV7-3 and TRBJ2-5, with D perhaps TRBD2 (5 bases). Trimming took 0 bases from V and 1 from J, leaving 9 bases between them. The CDR3 extends over 15 amino acids. Germline V gene sequence: CDR1 SGHTA, CDR2 FQGTGA. CDR3 sequence: CASSLTGRGQETQYF. CDR3 coding DNA: TGTGCCAGCAGCTTAACGGGCCGGGGCCAAGAGACCCAGTACTTC. Full variable domain (missing parts from reference TRBV7-3 and TRBJ2-5): GAGVSQTPSNKVTEKGKYVELRCDPISGHTALYWYRQSLGQGPEFLIYFQGTGAADDSGLPNDRFFAVRPEGSVSTLKIQRTERGDSAVYLCASSLTGRGQETQYFGPGTRLLVL.

In the case of this clonotype: The conserved phenylalanine or tryptophan normally closing the CDR3 is absent here, so this likely arose from a read error. The CDR3: CSARDYQVENEQFL. CDR3 DNA sequence: TGCAGTGCTAGAGATTACCAGGTTGAGAATGAGCAGTTCTTA. The rearrangement joins TRBV20-1 to TRBJ2-1; D is unresolved. The germline CDR1 and CDR2 sequences are DFQATT and SNEGSKA (reference sequence). The CDR3 totals 14 residues. Trimming removed 0 bases at V and 7 bases at J, with 13 bases between.